The clone carrying this TCR beta chain was observed once. What it recognizes is unknown. Naive CD8 cells, CD45RO-negative and positively selected for CCR7, excluded terminally differentiated effector memory CD45RA+ cells. Donors were Caucasian adults residing in Nashville, Tennessee, USA. This sample stems from a study of shared clonotypes between healthy human individuals. Study results and caveats: Of the naive CD4 clonotypes, approximately 5% were shared across a few donors.

Generated by immunoSEQ multiplex PCR, the TCRdb table keeps only in-frame clones and is missing some. The profile covers hundreds of thousands of clones, with roughly 95% appearing a single time and less than 0.12% taken by the ten largest. The sequenced material came from naive CD8+ T cells sorted from blood. The sequence came from a young woman in good health.

The CDR3 DNA follows: TGCGCCAGCAGCTTGGCCGGGACTAGCGCAGATACGCAGTATTTT. Residues: CASSLAGTSADTQYF. The J gene is TRBJ2-3, the V gene TRBV5-1; 10 nucleotides line up with TRBD2. Trimming took 0 bases from V and 4 from J; bases not matched to a gene: 2. This CDR3 has 15 amino acids. Germline CDR1 reads SGHRS; CDR2 reads YFSETQ.